The 27 T cell receptor beta chains below come from one sample, sequenced in a study of beta chain features in type 1 diabetes. The study reverse transcribed the entire isolated RNA, so it sequenced expressed TCRB transcripts. The method was immunoSEQ multiplex PCR; TCRdb's version includes in-frame clones alone and lacks a portion of them. The top ten hold more than 1.1% of the sample, which has about 140,000 clones, less than 8.5% seen once. Sequenced material: central memory CD4+ T cells from blood. Every receptor here comes from a woman under 40 in good health.

This clone was observed a few times. The chain recombines TRBV27 with TRBJ1-1; D is uncertain. Germline CDR1 and CDR2: MNHEY and SMNVEV (reference sequence). The CDR3 extends over 12 amino acids. Trimming pared 3 bases from V and 11 bases from J, leaving 13 bases between. For the CDR3, the DNA is TGTGCCAGCAGTTTGCGAGGGTCGTCGGCTTTCTTT. Protein product: CASSLRGSSAFF.

This clone has just a few counts. The V gene is TRBV18, the J gene TRBJ2-3; tentatively, D is TRBD2 (6 bases). V was shortened by 2 bases and J by 3 bases, with 9 bases between the two germline ends. CDR1 and CDR2 (germline): KGHSH, LQKENI. The CDR3 is made up of 14 amino acids. The CDR3 DNA sequence: TGTGCCAGCTCACCAGCGGGGAGAACAGATACGCAGTATTTT. This codes for CASSPAGRTDTQYF.

The table lists this clone with a few counts. The junction departs from the called germline gene at one end, perhaps through a read error. This rearrangement joins TRBV5-4 to TRBJ2-4; 16 bases line up with TRBD2. CDR3 length: 16 residues. Germline V gives CDR1 SGHNT, CDR2 YYREEE (reference sequence). The CDR3 protein is CASSHGTSGRANIQYF. In DNA form, the CDR3 reads TGCGCCAGCAGCCACGGGACTAGCGGGAGGGCCAACATTCAGTACTTC.

This clone was seen a handful of times. The chain employs TRBV2 and TRBJ2-7; 8 nucleotides match TRBD1. V was pared by 7 bases and J by 3 bases, with 5 bases of the junction left unmatched. This CDR3 is 13 amino acids long. Germline V gene lookup returns CDR1 SNHLY and CDR2 FYNNEI. The CDR3 spells CASNGQGLYEQYF. In DNA form, the CDR3 reads TGTGCCAGCAACGGACAGGGTCTCTACGAGCAGTACTTC.

This clone came up a few times. The chain is built from TRBV18 and TRBJ2-3; 10 positions match TRBD2. Looked up from germline, CDR1 is KGHSH and CDR2 is LQKENI. The CDR3 contains 16 residues. The V and J ends lost 0 bases and 5 bases, in that order; junction bases with no gene match: 5. This CDR3 is CASSPPTSGYKDTQYF. Here the CDR3 DNA reads TGTGCCAGCTCACCACCGACTAGCGGGTATAAAGATACGCAGTATTTT.

This chain links TRBV9 with TRBJ2-5, with D unresolved. The J call may not be correct, given that the DNA end is closer to TRBJ2-7. Germline assignment: CDR1 SGDLS and CDR2 YYNGEE. CDR3 length: 15 residues. The DNA of the CDR3 is TGTGCCAGCAGCGTAGTATCTGGGCATATGGGCGAGCAGTACTTC. It yields the protein CASSVVSGHMGEQYF.

This clone has only a few counts. V usage is TRBV6-5 and J usage is TRBJ1-3; D remains ambiguous. There are 15 residues in the CDR3. Trimming removed 2 bases from V and 0 bases from J, with 8 bases in between. Looked up from germline, CDR1 is MNHEY and CDR2 is SVGAGI. The CDR3 region is CASSYEAPSGNTIYF. The CDR3 region has the DNA TGTGCCAGCAGTTACGAGGCTCCCTCTGGAAACACCATATATTTT.

The sample holds a few counts of this clone. V is TRBV6-1 and J is TRBJ2-7, with D perhaps matching TRBD1 (7 bases). V dropped 7 bases and J dropped 4 bases, with 17 bases sitting between them. The germline CDR1 and CDR2 sequences are MNHNS and SASEGT. The CDR3 has 14 amino acids. Here the CDR3 DNA reads TGTGCCAGCATAACCAGGGGGGCTACTTACGAGCAGTACTTC. This translates into CASITRGATYEQYF.

The rearrangement joins TRBV10-3 to TRBJ1-3, with D uncertain. Germline V lookup: CDR1 ENHRY, CDR2 SYGVKD. V was shortened by 5 bases and J by 4 bases, with 18 bases between the two germline ends. This CDR3 spans 16 amino acids. The DNA of the CDR3 is TGTGCCATCAGTCCGGCAGGCGTATTCTCAGGAAACACCATATATTTT. It yields the protein CAISPAGVFSGNTIYF.

The table lists this clone with a few counts. The V call is TRBV19, the J call TRBJ1-2; possibly TRBD1 for D (6 bases). Trimming removed 3 bases from V and 5 bases from J, with 16 bases in between. The CDR3 loop spans 15 amino acids. CDR1 is LNHDA, CDR2 SQIVND, per germline (reference sequence). The chain's CDR3 is CASSIGVGGLYGYTF. In nucleotides, the CDR3 is TGTGCCAGTAGTATCGGCGTAGGGGGTCTTTATGGCTACACCTTC.

This chain links TRBV7-2 with TRBJ2-7, with 8 bases aligning to TRBD1. V shed 5 bases and J 5 bases; nucleotides not matched to a gene: 8. Germline lookup yields CDR1 SGHTA and CDR2 FQGNSA. The CDR3 is 14 residues long. CDR3: CASSHRQGKNEQYF. The CDR3, as DNA: TGTGCCAGCAGCCACCGACAGGGGAAGAACGAGCAGTACTTC.

The chain links TRBV18 to TRBJ1-2; 10 bases are shared with TRBD1. Germline V gene sequence: CDR1 KGHSH, CDR2 LQKENI. The CDR3 sequence is 17 residues long. V lost 6 bases to trimming and J lost 3 bases; unmatched junction nucleotides: 13. The chain's CDR3 is CASSRGQGPYLDYGYTF. The CDR3 DNA follows: TGTGCCAGCTCTAGGGGACAGGGGCCTTACTTGGACTATGGCTACACCTTC.

The J gene is TRBJ2-1, the V gene TRBV19; the D gene is possibly TRBD2 (6 bases). V dropped 0 bases and J dropped 7 bases, with 10 bases sitting between them. The germline gives CDR1 LNHDA, CDR2 SQIVND (reference sequence). The CDR3 covers 14 residues. Here the CDR3 reads CASSIDRRGNEQFF. CDR3 DNA: TGTGCCAGTAGTATAGATCGGAGGGGTAATGAGCAGTTCTTC.

Only a few counts were recorded for this clone. The chain joins TRBV6-4 to TRBJ2-2, with D possibly being TRBD1 (5 bases). The V and J ends lost 4 bases and 2 bases respectively, with 8 bases between them. The germline V gene has CDR1 MRHNA and CDR2 SNTAGT. CDR3 length: 14 residues. The CDR3 DNA reads TGTGCCAGCAGTGGGCAGGGCAACACCGGGGAGCTGTTTTTT. Its protein product is CASSGQGNTGELFF.

This clone appeared a few times. The chain is built from TRBV5-1 and TRBJ2-5; 7 nucleotides agree with TRBD2. CDR3 size: 15 residues. Germline V gives CDR1 SGHRS, CDR2 YFSETQ. Unmatched junction bases numbered 6, after V lost 0 bases and J lost 4 bases. CDR3 DNA: TGCGCCAGCAGCTTGGGGGCGGGAGCAGGAGAGACCCAGTACTTC. Its translation: CASSLGAGAGETQYF.

J is TRBJ2-3 and V is TRBV7-8; 7 nucleotides agree with TRBD2. Germline V lookup: CDR1 SGHVS, CDR2 FQNEAQ. Unmatched junction bases numbered 6, after V lost 3 bases and J lost 0 bases. The CDR3 is 16 residues long. The CDR3 nucleotides read TGTGCCAGCAGCTTTCTAGCGGACGCTAGCACAGATACGCAGTATTTT. This sequence encodes CASSFLADASTDTQYF.

This clone was counted between two and nine times. The V gene is TRBV11-2, the J gene TRBJ2-5; 9 positions match TRBD2. CDR3 length equals 14 residues. V gave up 5 bases and J gave up 3 bases; unmatched junction bases: 4. From germline, CDR1 is SGHAT and CDR2 FQNNGV. The CDR3 region is CASSPRLAEETQYF. The DNA for the CDR3 is TGTGCCAGCAGCCCCAGACTAGCGGAAGAGACCCAGTACTTC.

The chain couples TRBV28 to TRBJ2-7; TRBD1 agrees at 11 bases. V dropped 6 bases and J dropped 0; count of bases not matched to a gene: 10. Germline assignment: CDR1 MDHEN and CDR2 SYDVKM. The CDR3 sequence is 17 residues long. The CDR3 spells CASRDPPGQGVSYEQYF. The CDR3 region has the DNA TGTGCCAGCAGGGACCCTCCGGGACAGGGGGTCTCCTACGAGCAGTACTTC.

This clone was seen more than once but under ten times. The chain uses TRBV29-1 and TRBJ2-3; TRBD2 might be the D (6 bases). Germline V gene data show CDR1 as SQVTM and CDR2 as ANQGSEA. The CDR3 has 13 amino acids. Deletions cut 4 bases from V and 4 bases from J, with 12 bases between. DNA for the CDR3: TGCAGCGTTGTAGGTAGCGGTTCAGATACGCAGTATTTT. It encodes CSVVGSGSDTQYF.

This clone appeared many times. This sequence joins TRBV2 and TRBJ2-1, with 9 nucleotides matching TRBD1. The CDR3 length is 14 residues. The germline V gene has CDR1 SNHLY and CDR2 FYNNEI. Trimming at V came to 6 bases and at J to 6 bases, leaving 6 bases not matched to a gene. The CDR3 bases are TGTGCCAGCAGCCGGGACAGGGAGACCAATGAGCAGTTCTTC. It specifies CASSRDRETNEQFF. Filled out from reference TRBV2 and TRBJ2-1, the complete variable domain reads EPEVTQTPSHQVTQMGQEVILRCVPISNHLYFYWYRQILGQKVEFLVSFYNNEISEKSEIFDDQFSVERPDGSNFTLKIRSTKLEDSAMYFCASSRDRETNEQFFGPGTRLTVL.

This clone was recorded a few times. The chain is built from TRBV5-5 and TRBJ1-1; D is ambiguous. V was pared by 0 bases and J by 2 bases, with 5 bases between. Germline CDR1 SGHKS, CDR2 YYEKEE (reference sequence). CDR3 size: 13 residues. The CDR3 DNA follows: TGTGCCAGCAGCTTGGGAGCTAACACTGAAGCTTTCTTT. Protein: CASSLGANTEAFF. Looking up the rest from reference TRBV5-5 and TRBJ1-1 gives the full variable domain: DAGVTQSPTHLIKTRGQQVTLRCSPISGHKSVSWYQQVLGQGPQFIFQYYEKEERGRGNFPDRFSARQFPNYSSELNVNALLLGDSALYLCASSLGANTEAFFGQGTRLTVV.

The gene calls are TRBV10-3 and TRBJ1-1; 9 bases fit TRBD1. Germline CDR1 reads ENHRY; CDR2 reads SYGVKD. The trim removed 3 bases at V and 4 bases at J, leaving 6 bases unmatched. The length of the CDR3 is 15 residues. The CDR3 is CAISETDRGRTEAFF. CDR3 nucleotide sequence: TGTGCCATCAGTGAAACGGACAGGGGTCGCACTGAAGCTTTCTTT.

In its sample, this clone was seen a few times. The chain is built from TRBV7-2 and TRBJ2-7, with TRBD1 identical over 7 bases. V lost 5 bases, J lost 2 bases, and 12 bases stayed unmatched. This CDR3 contains 16 residues. Germline CDR1 is SGHTA and CDR2 is FQGNSA. CDR3 coding DNA: TGTGCCAGCAGCCCCGGGGACAGCCCAAGGACCTACGAGCAGTACTTC. It translates to CASSPGDSPRTYEQYF.

For the CDR3, the DNA is TGCAGCGTTTACATGACTGAAGCTTTCTTT. This translates into CSVYMTEAFF. This sequence joins TRBV29-1 and TRBJ1-1; D is unresolved. V was cut by 5 bases and J by 5 bases, with 6 bases left in between. The CDR3 length is 10 residues. CDR1 SQVTM and CDR2 ANQGSEA come from the germline V gene.

This clone has only a few counts. The rearrangement uses TRBV11-2 and TRBJ2-6, with D tentatively TRBD2 (6 bases). The germline CDR1 and CDR2 sequences are SGHAT and FQNNGV. The CDR3 spans 18 residues. The V end lost 0 bases, the J end lost 0 bases, and 12 bases lay between the germline ends. This chain's CDR3 is CASSLDRAGSSGANVLTF. DNA for the CDR3: TGTGCCAGCAGCTTAGATAGGGCGGGGAGCTCTGGGGCCAACGTCCTGACTTTC.

This chain uses TRBV7-2 with TRBJ1-2; weak D call: TRBD1 (6 bases). This CDR3 region has 13 residues. Trimming took 4 bases from V and 4 from J, leaving 10 bases between them. Looked up from germline, CDR1 is SGHTA and CDR2 is FQGNSA. As DNA, the CDR3 is TGTGCCAGCAGCTCAGACAGGTTCTATGGCTACACCTTC. This gives the protein CASSSDRFYGYTF. Looking up the rest from reference TRBV7-2 and TRBJ1-2 gives the full variable domain: GAGVSQSPSNKVTEKGKDVELRCDPISGHTALYWYRQSLGQGLEFLIYFQGNSAPDKSGLPSDRFSAERTGGSVSTLTIQRTQQEDSAVYLCASSSDRFYGYTFGSGTRLTVV.

The V gene is TRBV18, the J gene TRBJ2-7; 7 bases line up with TRBD2. The CDR3 contains 15 residues. V was pared by 3 bases and J by 7 bases, with 12 bases of the junction left unmatched. Germline lookup yields CDR1 KGHSH and CDR2 LQKENI. The CDR3 bases are TGTGCCAGCTCACCCAGTCGGGCGGGAGCGGTGGAGCAGTACTTC. This codes for CASSPSRAGAVEQYF.